The 29 T cell receptor beta chains listed next were all sequenced from one sample in a study of identical twins. One entry per CDR3 protein results from TCRdb running MiXCR on the 5' RACE reads. Counted here are 310,000 or so distinct CDR3 sequences, more than 8% occurring once; the ten biggest clones make up roughly 6.8%. These sequences were also reported in another study, on yellow fever vaccine responses in identical twins.

Sample: CD8+ T cells sorted from blood. These receptors were obtained from a woman between 18 and 29 years old in good health.

CDR3 sequence (DNA): TGTGCCAGCAGCTTAGAAGCAGGGCAAGAGCAGTACTTC. It specifies CASSLEAGQEQYF. This rearrangement joins TRBV7-9 to TRBJ2-7, with D perhaps TRBD1 (5 bases). Germline lookup yields CDR1 SEHNR and CDR2 FQNEAQ (reference sequence). The V end was cut by 1 base, the J end by 7 bases, with 11 bases between. This CDR3 region has 13 residues.

In its sample, this clonotype was seen a few times. CDR3 DNA sequence: TGTGCCAGCAGCCAATCGACAGGGTGGGACGAGCAGTACTTC. It specifies CASSQSTGWDEQYF. This chain uses TRBV7-6 with TRBJ2-7, with TRBD1 matching over 7 bases. CDR3 length: 14 residues. Germline trimming cut 5 bases from V and 5 bases from J; bases unmatched to any gene: 9. Looked up from germline, CDR1 is SGHVS and CDR2 is FNYEAQ. Full variable domain (rest looked up from reference TRBV7-6 and TRBJ2-7): GAGVSQSPRYKVTKRGQDVALRCDPISGHVSLYWYRQALGQGPEFLTYFNYEAQQDKSGLPNDRFSAERPEGSISTLTIQRTEQRDSAMYRCASSQSTGWDEQYFGPGTRLTVT.

Notes on this clonotype: An end of the junction differs from the germline gene, which may be a read error. The rearrangement links TRBV7-7 to TRBJ2-5; 7 bases line up with TRBD1. This CDR3 contains 13 residues. Germline V gene data show CDR1 as SSHAT and CDR2 as FNYEAQ (reference sequence). CDR3 nucleotide sequence: TGTGCTAGCAGCAGGGGGTACCAAGAGACCCAGTACTTC. Amino acid sequence: CASSRGYQETQYF.

This clonotype was found many times. This sequence joins TRBV10-3 and TRBJ2-1, with 7 bases that match TRBD2. CDR1 ENHRY and CDR2 SYGVKD come from the germline V gene. The length of the CDR3 is 15 residues. Trimming at V came to 6 bases and at J to 9 bases, leaving 14 bases not matched to a gene. Here the CDR3 DNA reads TGTGCCATCAGGACCGGGACTAACCACCCCCCTGAGCAGTTCTTC. Its translation is CAIRTGTNHPPEQFF.

This sequence joins TRBV7-8 and TRBJ2-5, with 7 bases that match TRBD1. The CDR3 is 14 amino acids. The V and J ends lost 3 bases and 2 bases, in that order; junction bases with no gene match: 3. Per germline, CDR1 SGHVS and CDR2 FQNEAQ. CDR3 DNA: TGTGCCAGCAGCTTCTGGACAGGTCAAGAGACCCAGTACTTC. Translated: CASSFWTGQETQYF.

Only a few counts were recorded for this clonotype. The CDR3 sequence is CASSFILAGSYEQYF. The CDR3 region has the DNA TGTGCCAGCAGCTTCATACTAGCGGGCTCCTACGAGCAGTACTTC. V is TRBV7-8 and J is TRBJ2-7, with 9 bases aligning to TRBD2. The CDR3 is made up of 15 amino acids. V dropped 3 bases and J dropped 0; count of bases not matched to a gene: 3. Germline assignment: CDR1 SGHVS and CDR2 FQNEAQ.

This chain joins TRBV14 and TRBJ2-7; 10 bases align to TRBD1. The CDR3 contains 15 residues. From germline, CDR1 is SGHDN and CDR2 FVKESK. V dropped 4 bases and J dropped 5; count of bases not matched to a gene: 8. CDR3 in amino acids: CASSLRTGGHDEQYF. CDR3 bases: TGTGCCAGCAGCCTAAGGACAGGGGGTCACGACGAGCAGTACTTC.

A remark on this clonotype: At one end the junction does not follow the germline gene, possibly because of a read error. J is TRBJ2-7 and V is TRBV20-1; TRBD2 matches 13 bases. CDR1 is DFQATT and CDR2 is SNEGSKA in the germline V gene (reference sequence). The CDR3 extends over 17 amino acids. The CDR3 sequence: CCAKGLAGNGTLYEQYF. CDR3 in DNA: TGCTGTGCTAAGGGACTAGCGGGAAACGGGACTTTGTACGAGCAGTACTTC.

The chain is built from TRBV28 and TRBJ1-1, with 10 bases aligning to TRBD1. The CDR3 is 16 residues long. After removal of 6 bases from V and 2 bases from J, the junction contained 9 bases not matched to a gene. Germline V CDR1 and CDR2: MDHEN, SYDVKM. DNA of the CDR3: TGTGCCAGCAGCCACGCACGACAGGGGGCAAACACTGAAGCTTTCTTT. Its protein is CASSHARQGANTEAFF.

The chain is built from TRBV25-1 and TRBJ2-7; either TRBD1 or TRBD2 may supply D (6 bases each). V was clipped by 1 base and J by 2 bases, with 24 bases between them. Germline values: CDR1 MGHDK, CDR2 SYGVNS. The CDR3 consists of 19 residues. The CDR3 here is CASSESDRGRVRKTYEQYF. The CDR3 DNA reads as TGTGCCAGCAGTGAATCGGATCGGGGGCGGGTGAGAAAGACCTACGAGCAGTACTTC.

This clonotype has more than one count but fewer than ten. The chain recombines TRBV4-1 with TRBJ1-5; unclear D gene. The V end was cut by 0 bases, the J end by 5 bases, with 11 bases between. Germline assignment: CDR1 MGHRA and CDR2 YSYEKL. CDR3 length: 15 residues. The CDR3 sequence: CASSQDILGDQPQHF. The CDR3 bases are TGCGCCAGCAGCCAAGACATTCTCGGGGATCAGCCCCAGCATTTT.

This clonotype has only a few counts. The chain uses TRBV5-6 and TRBJ2-7; D could derive from TRBD1 or TRBD2 (5 bases each). V dropped 0 bases and J dropped 0 bases, with 10 bases sitting between them. Looked up from germline, CDR1 is SGHDT and CDR2 is YYEEEE. The CDR3 runs 15 residues. This CDR3 is CASSLGGALSYEQYF. Written as DNA, the CDR3 is TGTGCCAGCAGCTTGGGAGGGGCTCTCTCCTACGAGCAGTACTTC.

In this sample, this clonotype turned up many times. V is TRBV27 and J is TRBJ1-2; the match to TRBD1 covers 7 bases. The junction had 8 bases not matched to a gene; V was cut back by 3 bases and J by 7 bases. The CDR3 covers 14 residues. Germline loops: CDR1 MNHEY, CDR2 SMNVEV (reference sequence). Written as DNA, the CDR3 is TGTGCCAGCAGTTTGGTGCAGGGGGAGGGTGGCTACACCTTC. This translates into CASSLVQGEGGYTF.

This rearrangement joins TRBV28 to TRBJ2-7; 7 nucleotides line up with TRBD1. V was pared by 3 bases and J by 3 bases, with 8 bases of the junction left unmatched. The CDR3 is 15 residues long. Germline V gives CDR1 MDHEN, CDR2 SYDVKM. Here the CDR3 DNA reads TGTGCCAGCAGTTTCGGAACAGGGGCCGACTACGAGCAGTACTTC. This translates into CASSFGTGADYEQYF. Based on the CDR3 plus reference TRBV28 and TRBJ2-7, the full variable domain is DVKVTQSSRYLVKRTGEKVFLECVQDMDHENMFWYRQDPGLGLRLIYFSYDVKMKEKGDIPEGYSVSREKKERFSLILESASTNQTSMYLCASSFGTGADYEQYFGPGTRLTVT.

CDR3 amino acids: CASSQDGGATSYEQYF. The DNA of the CDR3 is TGCGCCAGCAGCCAAGATGGGGGGGCTACATCCTACGAGCAGTACTTC. The chain recombines TRBV4-3 with TRBJ2-7, with D maybe TRBD2 (7 bases). Germline lookup yields CDR1 LGHNA and CDR2 YSLEER. Trimming stripped 0 bases from V and 1 base from J, with 13 bases between. This CDR3 region has 16 residues.

This clonotype was detected many times. The rearrangement links TRBV12-3 or TRBV12-4 to TRBJ1-1; D perhaps matches TRBD1 (6 bases). V was clipped by 5 bases and J by 2 bases, with 15 bases between them. The CDR3 totals 15 residues. The CDR3 sequence is CASSPPDSINTEAFF. The CDR3 coding sequence is TGTGCCAGCAGTCCTCCGGACAGTATAAACACTGAAGCTTTCTTT.

V and J are TRBV12-3 or TRBV12-4 and TRBJ1-4; no clear D gene. Trimming removed 3 bases from V and 11 bases from J, with 16 bases in between. The CDR3 spans 14 residues. In DNA, the CDR3 is TGTGCCAGCAGTTTCAAGGCAGACCCTGGGAAACTGTTTTTT. Amino acid sequence: CASSFKADPGKLFF.

This chain uses TRBV7-9 with TRBJ2-1; D not resolved. V was trimmed by 3 bases and J by 3 bases, leaving 6 bases between them. The CDR3 is 13 residues long. The germline V gene has CDR1 SEHNR and CDR2 FQNEAQ (reference sequence). The CDR3 bases are TGTGCCAGCAGCTTTAAGGGCTACAATGAGCAGTTCTTC. Protein sequence: CASSFKGYNEQFF.

V gene TRBV4-1 combines with J gene TRBJ2-3; possibly TRBD1 for D (5 bases). Germline-derived CDR1 and CDR2 are MGHRA and YSYEKL. Trimming shortened V by 0 bases and J by 2 bases, and 12 bases separated the two germline ends. The CDR3 spans 16 residues. As DNA, the CDR3 is TGCGCCAGCAGCCAAGAAGAAGGGGTCGTCACAGATACGCAGTATTTT. It specifies CASSQEEGVVTDTQYF.

This clonotype was counted at least ten times. The V call is TRBV28, the J call TRBJ2-4; no firm D call. Germline CDR1 reads MDHEN; CDR2 reads SYDVKM. The length of the CDR3 is 13 residues. The V end lost 4 bases, the J end lost 15 bases, and 19 bases lay between the germline ends. DNA of the CDR3: TGTGCCAGCAGTTACACCGTTCGAGTGGAGAGGTACTTC. This gives the protein CASSYTVRVERYF.

This clonotype was seen more than once but under ten times. CDR3 sequence (DNA): TGTGCCTGGAGTACACCACCGGGACAGGGCCCCGGGGAGCTGTTTTTT. This gives the protein CAWSTPPGQGPGELFF. This chain uses TRBV30 with TRBJ2-2; 9 bases match TRBD1. Germline-derived CDR1 and CDR2 are GTSNPN and SVGIG (reference sequence). The CDR3 loop spans 16 amino acids. The junction had 10 bases not matched to a gene; V was cut back by 2 bases and J by 6 bases.

The chain has TRBV7-9 and TRBJ2-1; 7 bases align to TRBD1. The CDR3 length is 14 residues. Germline V gene lookup returns CDR1 SEHNR and CDR2 FQNEAQ (reference sequence). With V trimmed by 7 bases and J by 6 bases, 9 bases remained unmatched. The CDR3 nucleotides read TGTGCCAGCACCGCCGGGACAGTACTCAATGAGCAGTTCTTC. Translating gives CASTAGTVLNEQFF.

This clonotype was picked up a small number of times. The gene calls are TRBV7-3 and TRBJ1-1; D might be TRBD1 (6 bases). Trimming took off 5 bases at V and 7 bases at J, with 17 bases between the two ends. The CDR3 totals 14 residues. Germline V lookup: CDR1 SGHTA, CDR2 FQGTGA. Here the CDR3 DNA reads TGTGCCAGCAGCCCGATAGGGGGGGCCGGTGAAGCTTTCTTT. As protein: CASSPIGGAGEAFF.

The chain recombines TRBV7-9 with TRBJ2-1, with 11 bases aligning to TRBD2. The V gene's germline CDR1 is SEHNR and CDR2 FQNEAQ (reference sequence). The V segment lost 6 bases and the J segment 6 bases; nucleotides outside the gene matches: 4. The CDR3 is made up of 14 amino acids. The CDR3 DNA sequence: TGTGCCAGCAGTGATGGACTAGCGGGCAATGAGCAGTTCTTC. Its protein product is CASSDGLAGNEQFF.

This clonotype was detected ten times or more. The chain joins TRBV2 to TRBJ2-2; 8 nucleotides align to TRBD1. V gave up 8 bases and J gave up 3 bases; unmatched junction bases: 2. CDR1 is SNHLY, CDR2 FYNNEI, per germline. The CDR3 extends over 13 amino acids. For the CDR3, the DNA is TGTGCCAGCCTGACAGGGGACACCGGGGAGCTGTTTTTT. Encoded protein: CASLTGDTGELFF.

This clonotype was counted only a few times. The final CDR3 position lacks the conserved phenylalanine or tryptophan, pointing to a likely read error. The DNA is left out, because the CDR3 cannot be placed on it with certainty; the CDR3 is given as TCRdb lists it. J is TRBJ2-7 and V is TRBV21-1; the tabulated D call, TRBD1, remains unverified against the DNA. TRBV21-1 counts as a pseudogene. The CDR3 comprises 11 residues, both ends counted. This CDR3 is CASSTQKGVKQ.

This clonotype was recorded many times. V gene TRBV12-3 or TRBV12-4 combines with J gene TRBJ2-3; D uncertain. Trimming stripped 3 bases from V and 1 base from J, with 5 bases between. The CDR3 sequence is 13 residues long. As DNA, the CDR3 is TGTGCCAGCAGTTTTGTCGGCACAGATACGCAGTATTTT. Residues: CASSFVGTDTQYF.

This clonotype was recorded at least ten times. The genes are TRBV20-1 and TRBJ2-1; D possibly uses TRBD1 or TRBD2 (5 bases each). Between the trimmed V and J ends, which lost 7 bases and 9 bases, there was a span of 19 bases. Germline CDR1 reads DFQATT; CDR2 reads SNEGSKA (reference sequence). The CDR3 totals 13 residues. Here the CDR3 reads CSGIPRGEIEQFF. CDR3 bases: TGCAGTGGCATCCCCAGAGGGGAAATTGAGCAGTTCTTC.

A few counts support this clonotype. The chain carries TRBV20-1 and TRBJ2-5, with 8 bases identical to TRBD1. Germline CDR1 DFQATT, CDR2 SNEGSKA (reference sequence). The junction had 3 bases not matched to a gene; V was cut back by 1 base and J by 2 bases. There are 14 residues in the CDR3. CDR3 DNA sequence: TGCAGTGCTAGAGGACAGGGGCAACAAGAGACCCAGTACTTC. Amino acid sequence: CSARGQGQQETQYF.